These 21 T cell receptor beta chains originate from one sample sequenced in a study of CD8 T cells in ankylosing spondylitis. TCRdb passed the 5' RACE reads through MiXCR, listing each CDR3 protein once. The sample carries about 130,000 distinct CDR3 sequences, around 7% recorded once. Sequencing was done on a sample of blood, either unsorted or a sorted T cell fraction (not recorded which). These receptors all come from a male donor with ankylosing spondylitis or in good health (not recorded which).

This clonotype was detected ten times or more. This chain links TRBV2 with TRBJ2-5, with D uncertain. The V and J ends lost 4 bases and 4 bases respectively, with 4 bases between them. Germline-derived CDR1 and CDR2 are SNHLY and FYNNEI. There are 11 residues in the CDR3. This CDR3 is CASSGGETQYF. The CDR3, as DNA: TGTGCCAGCAGTGGAGGAGAGACCCAGTACTTC. The variable domain in full, with the rest retrieved from reference TRBV2 and TRBJ2-5, is EPEVTQTPSHQVTQMGQEVILRCVPISNHLYFYWYRQILGQKVEFLVSFYNNEISEKSEIFDDQFSVERPDGSNFTLKIRSTKLEDSAMYFCASSGGETQYFGPGTRLLVL.

This clonotype was recorded at least ten times. The chain couples TRBV5-1 to TRBJ1-5; 10 bases agree with TRBD1. This CDR3 comprises 14 residues. V lost 0 bases to trimming and J lost 7 bases; unmatched junction nucleotides: 1. CDR1 is SGHRS, CDR2 YFSETQ, per germline. In DNA form, the CDR3 reads TGCGCCAGCAGCTTGGGGACAGGGGGACAGCCCCAGCATTTT. Its translation: CASSLGTGGQPQHF.

There are many counts of this clonotype. The V and J genes are TRBV11-3 and TRBJ2-7, with 8 bases that match TRBD1. The CDR3 totals 12 residues. J was trimmed by 6 bases and V by 5 bases; bases with no gene match: 3. CDR1 and CDR2 from the germline V gene are SGHNT and YENEEA. The CDR3: CASSIGQGEQYF. For the CDR3, the DNA is TGTGCCAGCAGCATCGGACAGGGCGAGCAGTACTTC.

The J gene is TRBJ1-2, the V gene TRBV12-5; 7 bases map to TRBD1. Unmatched junction bases numbered 11, after V lost 6 bases and J lost 7 bases. Germline CDR1 LGHNT, CDR2 FRNRAP. The CDR3 sequence is 14 residues long. The CDR3 loop is CASGRGQDVRGYTF. CDR3 bases: TGTGCTAGTGGCCGCGGACAGGATGTTCGTGGCTACACCTTC.

In this sample, this clonotype turned up many times. This sequence joins TRBV7-2 and TRBJ2-7, with 7 bases lining up with TRBD1. CDR1 SGHTA and CDR2 FQGNSA come from the germline V gene. V was pared by 5 bases and J by 2 bases, with 6 bases of the junction left unmatched. This CDR3 comprises 14 residues. CDR3 nucleotides: TGTGCCAGCAGCCCCGACAGGGCGACCTACGAGCAGTACTTC. This encodes CASSPDRATYEQYF.

This clonotype was detected ten times or more. The chain combines TRBV5-1 with TRBJ1-2, with TRBD1 matching 7 bases. V lost 3 bases and J lost 8; bases outside the gene matches: 10. The CDR3 spans 14 residues. Germline V CDR1 and CDR2: SGHRS, YFSETQ. The CDR3 nucleotides read TGCGCCAGCAGCTCCGCCGAGGGGGCGCACGGCTACACCTTC. Encoded protein: CASSSAEGAHGYTF. Together with reference TRBV5-1 and TRBJ1-2, the CDR3 gives the full variable domain: KAGVTQTPRYLIKTRGQQVTLSCSPISGHRSVSWYQQTPGQGLQFLFEYFSETQRNKGNFPGRFSGRQFSNSRSEMNVSTLELGDSALYLCASSSAEGAHGYTFGSGTRLTVV.

This clonotype was counted at least ten times. The chain couples TRBV20-1 to TRBJ1-2, with D unclear. CDR1 is DFQATT, CDR2 SNEGSKA, per germline (reference sequence). V lost 3 bases and J lost 0, with 8 bases in between. The CDR3 loop spans 13 amino acids. The DNA for the CDR3 is TGCAGTGCTAGGACAAGAGCTAACTATGGCTACACCTTC. Translating gives CSARTRANYGYTF.

This clonotype has a count of ten or more. J is TRBJ2-5 and V is TRBV20-1, with TRBD2 matching 8 bases. The CDR3 sequence is 15 residues long. V lost 1 base, J lost 2 bases, and 6 bases stayed unmatched. From germline, CDR1 is DFQATT and CDR2 SNEGSKA (reference sequence). CDR3 residues: CSARAGSGVQETQYF. CDR3 in DNA: TGCAGTGCTAGAGCGGGTAGCGGGGTACAAGAGACCCAGTACTTC.

This clonotype was recorded many times. V usage is TRBV12-3 or TRBV12-4 and J usage is TRBJ2-5; D is uncertain. V was shortened by 1 base and J by 5 bases, with 17 bases between the two germline ends. This CDR3 spans 16 amino acids. The CDR3 reads CASSLEVSVSVETQYF. CDR3 nucleotide sequence: TGTGCCAGCAGTTTAGAGGTTTCGGTCAGCGTGGAGACCCAGTACTTC.

This clonotype occurred many times. The chain links TRBV15 to TRBJ2-4; possible D gene TRBD1, 6 bases. This CDR3 region has 17 residues. Germline CDR1 LNHNV, CDR2 YYDKDF (reference sequence). With 0 bases removed from V and 0 bases from J, the gap between germline ends came to 12 bases. This chain's CDR3 is CATSREGGTLAKNIQYF. The CDR3 bases are TGTGCCACCAGCAGAGAAGGGGGAACCCTAGCCAAAAACATTCAGTACTTC.

Ten or more counts support this clonotype. This chain uses TRBV27 with TRBJ2-1; TRBD1 matches 8 bases. V dropped 6 bases and J dropped 5; count of bases not matched to a gene: 6. This CDR3 has 14 amino acids. The germline V gene encodes CDR1 MNHEY and CDR2 SMNVEV (reference sequence). In DNA, the CDR3 is TGTGCCAGCAGCGGACAGGGACGGAACAATGAGCAGTTCTTC. This translates into CASSGQGRNNEQFF.

This clonotype occurred many times. The chain recombines TRBV12-3 or TRBV12-4 with TRBJ1-5; D is undetermined. V lost 8 bases to trimming and J lost 9 bases, with 11 bases between them. The length of the CDR3 is 11 residues. CDR3 bases: TGTGCCAGCTCATCACTGGGGCCCCAGCATTTT. Protein: CASSSLGPQHF.

The CDR3 spells CASMEPRLGGTQYF. In DNA, the CDR3 is TGTGCCAGTATGGAGCCTCGTCTCGGGGGTACGCAGTATTTT. The V call is TRBV19, the J call TRBJ2-3; D is possibly TRBD2 (6 bases). The V end lost 7 bases, the J end lost 8 bases, and 19 bases lay between the germline ends. Looked up from germline, CDR1 is LNHDA and CDR2 is SQIVND (reference sequence). CDR3 size: 14 residues.

This clonotype appeared many times. The chain's CDR3 is CAISESVGMATEAFF. Here the CDR3 DNA reads TGTGCCATCAGTGAGTCGGTAGGGATGGCCACTGAAGCTTTCTTT. The rearrangement links TRBV10-3 to TRBJ1-1; D call uncertain. Germline V gives CDR1 ENHRY, CDR2 SYGVKD. V was pared by 0 bases and J by 4 bases, with 12 bases between. This CDR3 spans 15 amino acids.

At least ten counts were recorded for this clonotype. The chain links TRBV7-9 to TRBJ2-3; D call uncertain. The CDR3 sequence is 14 residues long. Trimming shortened V by 5 bases and J by 3 bases, and 12 bases separated the two germline ends. Germline V gives CDR1 SEHNR, CDR2 FQNEAQ (reference sequence). The DNA of the CDR3 is TGTGCCAGCAGCCCACCCCCTGGAACAGATACGCAGTATTTT. Translation: CASSPPPGTDTQYF.

Many counts were recorded for this clonotype. The chain recombines TRBV20-1 with TRBJ1-4; perhaps TRBD1 as D (5 bases). V was trimmed by 3 bases and J by 0 bases, leaving 8 bases between them. There are 14 residues in the CDR3. Looked up from germline, CDR1 is DFQATT and CDR2 is SNEGSKA (reference sequence). In DNA, the CDR3 is TGCAGTGCTAGGGGGCGGACAACTAATGAAAAACTGTTTTTT. It codes for CSARGRTTNEKLFF.

This clonotype was observed many times. V is TRBV2 and J is TRBJ2-1; the D gene is possibly TRBD2 (6 bases). Germline V CDR1 and CDR2: SNHLY, FYNNEI. The CDR3 sequence is 15 residues long. Trimming stripped 8 bases from V and 5 bases from J, with 19 bases between. In nucleotides, the CDR3 is TGTGCCAGCCACCTTTTGAGGGGCGGGAACAATGAGCAGTTCTTC. It yields the protein CASHLLRGGNNEQFF.

This clonotype was seen ten or more times. The chain is built from TRBV20-1 and TRBJ2-1; 8 nucleotides agree with TRBD2. This CDR3 comprises 16 residues. V shed 4 bases, J shed 1 base, and the junction held 9 bases outside the gene matches. Per germline, CDR1 DFQATT and CDR2 SNEGSKA (reference sequence). The CDR3 region is CSAKSLAGGSYNEQFF. The CDR3 nucleotides are TGCAGTGCTAAATCGCTAGCGGGTGGGTCCTACAATGAGCAGTTCTTC.

At least ten counts were recorded for this clonotype. V gene TRBV20-1 combines with J gene TRBJ2-1; tentative D call: TRBD2 (6 bases). Trimming left V 1 base short and J 7 bases short, with 11 bases between. Germline loops: CDR1 DFQATT, CDR2 SNEGSKA (reference sequence). The CDR3 totals 13 residues. CDR3 nucleotide sequence: TGCAGTGCTAGAGTTGATAGCGGTAATGAGCAGTTCTTC. The encoded protein is CSARVDSGNEQFF.

This clonotype was seen at least ten times. The V gene is TRBV20-1, the J gene TRBJ2-1, with 9 nucleotides matching TRBD1. V shed 2 bases, J shed 5 bases, and the junction held 4 bases outside the gene matches. The CDR3 has 14 residues. Per germline, CDR1 DFQATT and CDR2 SNEGSKA (reference sequence). The CDR3 loop reads CSARWDRVNNEQFF. CDR3 DNA sequence: TGCAGTGCTAGATGGGACAGGGTGAACAATGAGCAGTTCTTC.

A note on this clonotype: A much larger clone differs from this one at a single base, so this may be a read error. The rearrangement uses TRBV27 and TRBJ2-5, with D unresolved. V was trimmed by 5 bases and J by 2 bases, leaving 9 bases between them. This CDR3 region has 13 residues. Germline lookup yields CDR1 MNHEY and CDR2 SMNVEV (reference sequence). CDR3 residues: CASSPLVQETQYF. The CDR3 DNA reads TGTGCCAGCAGTCCCCTAGTGCAAGAGACCCAGTACTTC.